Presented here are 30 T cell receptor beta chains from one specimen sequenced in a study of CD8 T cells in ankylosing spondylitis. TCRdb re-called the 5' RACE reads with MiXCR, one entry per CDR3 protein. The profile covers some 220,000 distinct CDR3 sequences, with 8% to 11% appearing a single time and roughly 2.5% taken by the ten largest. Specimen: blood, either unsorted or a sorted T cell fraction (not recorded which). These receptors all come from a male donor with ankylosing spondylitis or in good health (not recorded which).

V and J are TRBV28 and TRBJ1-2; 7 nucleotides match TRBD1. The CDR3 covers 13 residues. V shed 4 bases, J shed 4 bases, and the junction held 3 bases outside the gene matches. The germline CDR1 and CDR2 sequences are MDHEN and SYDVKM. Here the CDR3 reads CASSWTGTYGYTF. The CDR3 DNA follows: TGTGCCAGCAGTTGGACAGGAACCTATGGCTACACCTTC.

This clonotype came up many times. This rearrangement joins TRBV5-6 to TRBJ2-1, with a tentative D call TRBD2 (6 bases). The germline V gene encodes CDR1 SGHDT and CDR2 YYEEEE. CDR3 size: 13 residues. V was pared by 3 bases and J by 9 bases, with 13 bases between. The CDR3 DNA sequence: TGTGCCAGCAGCTCCCCCGGACTAAGTGAGCAGTTCTTC. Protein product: CASSSPGLSEQFF.

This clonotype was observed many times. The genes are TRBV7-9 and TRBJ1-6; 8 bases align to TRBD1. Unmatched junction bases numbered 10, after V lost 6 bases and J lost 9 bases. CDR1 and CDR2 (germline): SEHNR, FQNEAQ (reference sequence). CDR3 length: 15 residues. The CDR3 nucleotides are TGTGCCAGCAGGGACAGGGAAGGGGGAGTTTCACCCCTCCACTTT. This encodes CASRDREGGVSPLHF.

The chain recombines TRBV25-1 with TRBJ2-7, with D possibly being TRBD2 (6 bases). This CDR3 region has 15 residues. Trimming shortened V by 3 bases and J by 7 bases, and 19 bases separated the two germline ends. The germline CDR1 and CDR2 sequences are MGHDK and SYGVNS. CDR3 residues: CASSDSRRTAGEQYF. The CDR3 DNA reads TGTGCCAGCAGTGATTCGAGGCGGACGGCGGGGGAGCAGTACTTC.

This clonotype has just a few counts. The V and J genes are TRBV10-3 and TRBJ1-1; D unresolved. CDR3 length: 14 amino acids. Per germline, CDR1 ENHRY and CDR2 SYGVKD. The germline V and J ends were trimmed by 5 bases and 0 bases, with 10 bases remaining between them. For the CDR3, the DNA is TGTGCCATCAGTAGGGCCGCCATGAACACTGAAGCTTTCTTT. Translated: CAISRAAMNTEAFF.

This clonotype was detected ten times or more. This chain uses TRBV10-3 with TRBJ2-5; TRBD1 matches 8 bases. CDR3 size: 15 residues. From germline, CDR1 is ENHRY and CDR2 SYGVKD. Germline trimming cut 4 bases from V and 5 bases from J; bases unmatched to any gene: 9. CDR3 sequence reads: CAISASAGGGETQYF. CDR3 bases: TGTGCCATCAGTGCCTCGGCAGGGGGCGGGGAGACCCAGTACTTC.

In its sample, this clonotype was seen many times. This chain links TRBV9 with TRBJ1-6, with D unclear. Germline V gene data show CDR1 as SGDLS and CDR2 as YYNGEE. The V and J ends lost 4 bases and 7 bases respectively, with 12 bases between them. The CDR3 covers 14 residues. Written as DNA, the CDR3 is TGTGCCAGCAGCCCCTATGCGGGGAATTCACCCCTCCACTTT. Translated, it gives CASSPYAGNSPLHF. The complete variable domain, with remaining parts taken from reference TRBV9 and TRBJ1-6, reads DSGVTQTPKHLITATGQRVTLRCSPRSGDLSVYWYQQSLDQGLQFLIQYYNGEERAKGNILERFSAQQFPDLHSELNLSSLELGDSALYFCASSPYAGNSPLHFGNGTRLTVT.

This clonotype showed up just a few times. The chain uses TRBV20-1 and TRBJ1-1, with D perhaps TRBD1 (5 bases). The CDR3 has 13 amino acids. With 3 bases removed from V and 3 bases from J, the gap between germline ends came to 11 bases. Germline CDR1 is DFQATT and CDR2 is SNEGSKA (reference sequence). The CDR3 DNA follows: TGCAGTGCTAGGGAGTGGGGGGACACTGAAGCTTTCTTT. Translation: CSAREWGDTEAFF.

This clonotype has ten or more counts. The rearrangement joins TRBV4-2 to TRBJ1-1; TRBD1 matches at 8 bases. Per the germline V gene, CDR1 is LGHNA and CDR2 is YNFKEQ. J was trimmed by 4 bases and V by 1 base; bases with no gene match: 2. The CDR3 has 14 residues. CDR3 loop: CASSQVGTGTEAFF. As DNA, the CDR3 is TGTGCCAGCAGCCAAGTGGGGACAGGCACTGAAGCTTTCTTT.

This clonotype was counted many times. For the CDR3, the DNA is TGCGCCAGCAGCTTGGACGGGGACGCCAAGAATGAGCAGTTCTTC. Its protein is CASSLDGDAKNEQFF. The chain employs TRBV5-1 and TRBJ2-1; D possibly uses TRBD1 or TRBD2 (5 bases each). V lost 0 bases, J lost 7 bases, and 14 bases lay in between. From germline, CDR1 is SGHRS and CDR2 YFSETQ. CDR3 size: 15 residues.

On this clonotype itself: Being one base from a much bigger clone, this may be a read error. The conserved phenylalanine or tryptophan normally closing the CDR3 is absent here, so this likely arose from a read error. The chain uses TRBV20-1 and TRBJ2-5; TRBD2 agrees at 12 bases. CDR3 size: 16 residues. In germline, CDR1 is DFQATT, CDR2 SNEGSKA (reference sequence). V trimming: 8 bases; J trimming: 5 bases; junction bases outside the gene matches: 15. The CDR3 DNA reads TGCAGTTTTGTACTAGCGGGGGGACCTAGGTTGGAGACCCAGTACCTC. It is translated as CSFVLAGGPRLETQYL.

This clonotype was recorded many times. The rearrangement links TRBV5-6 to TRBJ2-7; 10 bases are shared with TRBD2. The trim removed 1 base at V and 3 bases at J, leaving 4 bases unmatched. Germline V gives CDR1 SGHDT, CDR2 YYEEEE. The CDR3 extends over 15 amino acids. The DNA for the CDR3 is TGTGCCAGCAGCTTGTCTAGCGGGGGATACTACGAGCAGTACTTC. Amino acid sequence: CASSLSSGGYYEQYF.

This CDR3 reads CASSSTRVLGSGANVLTF. Here the CDR3 DNA reads TGTGCCAGCAGTTCCACCAGGGTACTGGGCTCTGGGGCCAACGTCCTGACTTTC. This chain links TRBV28 with TRBJ2-6, with TRBD1 as a possible D gene (5 bases). From germline, CDR1 is MDHEN and CDR2 SYDVKM. V was clipped by 4 bases and J by 0 bases, with 16 bases between them. The CDR3 has 18 amino acids.

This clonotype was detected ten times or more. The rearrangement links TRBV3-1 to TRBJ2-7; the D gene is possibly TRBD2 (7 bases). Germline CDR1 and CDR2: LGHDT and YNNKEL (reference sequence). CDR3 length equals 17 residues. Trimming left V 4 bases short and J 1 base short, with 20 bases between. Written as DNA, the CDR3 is TGTGCCAGCAGCCCGAGAGGAGGGGGGGACCATTCCTACGAGCAGTACTTC. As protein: CASSPRGGGDHSYEQYF.

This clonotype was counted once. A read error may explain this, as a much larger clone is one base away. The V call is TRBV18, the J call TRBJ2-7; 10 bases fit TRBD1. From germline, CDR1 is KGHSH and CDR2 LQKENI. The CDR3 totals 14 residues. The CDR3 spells CTSSPGTGVNEQYF. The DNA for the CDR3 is TGTACCAGCTCCCCCGGGACAGGGGTGAACGAGCAGTACTTC.

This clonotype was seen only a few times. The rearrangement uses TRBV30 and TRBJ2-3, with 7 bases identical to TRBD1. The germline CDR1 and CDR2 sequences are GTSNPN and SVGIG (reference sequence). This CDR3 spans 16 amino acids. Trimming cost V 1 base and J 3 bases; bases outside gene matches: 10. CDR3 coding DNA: TGTGCCTGGAGTGAAGACACAGGGGTTCGAACAGATACGCAGTATTTT. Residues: CAWSEDTGVRTDTQYF.

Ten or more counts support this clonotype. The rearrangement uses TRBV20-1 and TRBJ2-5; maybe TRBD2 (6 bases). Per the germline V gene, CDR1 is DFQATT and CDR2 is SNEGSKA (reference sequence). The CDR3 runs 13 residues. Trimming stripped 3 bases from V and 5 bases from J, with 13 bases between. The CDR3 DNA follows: TGCAGTGCTAGGCGGGGTAGCCGGGAGACCCAGTACTTC. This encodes CSARRGSRETQYF.

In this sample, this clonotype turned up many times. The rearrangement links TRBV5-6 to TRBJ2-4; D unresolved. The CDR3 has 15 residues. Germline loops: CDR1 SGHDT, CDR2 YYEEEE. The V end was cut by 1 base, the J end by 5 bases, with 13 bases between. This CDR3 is CASSLTKVIENIQYF. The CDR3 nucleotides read TGTGCCAGCAGCTTGACTAAGGTTATCGAAAACATTCAGTACTTC.

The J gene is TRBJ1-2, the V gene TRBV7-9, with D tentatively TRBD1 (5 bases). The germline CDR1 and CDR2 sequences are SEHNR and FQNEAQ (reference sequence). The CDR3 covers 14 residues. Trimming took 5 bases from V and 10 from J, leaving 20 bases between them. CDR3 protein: CASSLQSGFGDYTF. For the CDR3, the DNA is TGTGCCAGCAGCCTCCAATCAGGGTTTGGTGACTACACCTTC.

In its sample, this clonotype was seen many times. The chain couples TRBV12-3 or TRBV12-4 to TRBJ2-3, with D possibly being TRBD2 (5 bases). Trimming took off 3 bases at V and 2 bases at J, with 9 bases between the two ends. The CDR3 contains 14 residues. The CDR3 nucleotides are TGTGCCAGCAGTTTTACTAGAACCACAGATACGCAGTATTTT. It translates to CASSFTRTTDTQYF.

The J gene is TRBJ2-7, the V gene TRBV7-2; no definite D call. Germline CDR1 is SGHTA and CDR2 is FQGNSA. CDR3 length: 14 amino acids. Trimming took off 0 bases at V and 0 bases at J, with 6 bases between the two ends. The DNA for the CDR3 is TGTGCCAGCAGCTTAGCGGCAGGCTCCTACGAGCAGTACTTC. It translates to CASSLAAGSYEQYF.

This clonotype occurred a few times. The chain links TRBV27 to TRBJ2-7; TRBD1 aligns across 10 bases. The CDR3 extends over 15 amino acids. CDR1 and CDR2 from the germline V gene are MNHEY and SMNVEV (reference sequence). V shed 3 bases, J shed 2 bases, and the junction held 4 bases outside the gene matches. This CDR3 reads CASSFRQGATYEQYF. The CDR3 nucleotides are TGTGCCAGCAGTTTTAGACAGGGGGCTACCTACGAGCAGTACTTC.

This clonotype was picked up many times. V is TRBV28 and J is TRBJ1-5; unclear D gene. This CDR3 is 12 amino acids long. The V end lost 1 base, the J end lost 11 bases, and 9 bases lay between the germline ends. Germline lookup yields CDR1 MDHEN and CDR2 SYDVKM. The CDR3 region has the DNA TGTGCCAGCAGTTTATTTGCCCGGGCCCAGCATTTT. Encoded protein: CASSLFARAQHF.

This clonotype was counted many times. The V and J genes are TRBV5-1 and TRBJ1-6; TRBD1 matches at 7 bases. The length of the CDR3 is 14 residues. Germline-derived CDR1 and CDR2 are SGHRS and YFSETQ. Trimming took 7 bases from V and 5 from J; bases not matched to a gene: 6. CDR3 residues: CASGRDSNNSPLHF. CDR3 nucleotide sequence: TGCGCCAGCGGCCGGGACAGTAATAATTCACCCCTCCACTTT.

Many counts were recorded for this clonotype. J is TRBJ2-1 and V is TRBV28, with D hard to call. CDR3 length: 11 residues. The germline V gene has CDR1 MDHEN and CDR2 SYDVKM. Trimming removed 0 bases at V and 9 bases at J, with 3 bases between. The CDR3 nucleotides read TGTGCCAGCAGTTTATGGAGTGAGCAGTTCTTC. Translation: CASSLWSEQFF.

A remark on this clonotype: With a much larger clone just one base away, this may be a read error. CDR3 protein: CSARGGLGYNEQFF. CDR3 nucleotides: TGCAGTGCTAGAGGCGGACTGGGCTACAATGAGCAGTTCTTC. The chain couples TRBV20-1 to TRBJ2-1, with TRBD2 as a possible D gene (5 bases). Germline V lookup: CDR1 DFQATT, CDR2 SNEGSKA (reference sequence). This CDR3 is 14 amino acids long. Trimming stripped 1 base from V and 3 bases from J, with 10 bases between.

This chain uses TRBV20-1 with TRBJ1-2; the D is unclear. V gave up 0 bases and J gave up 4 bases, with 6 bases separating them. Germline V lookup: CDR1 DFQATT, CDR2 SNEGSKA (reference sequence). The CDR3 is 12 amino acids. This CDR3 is CSARDYVYGYTF. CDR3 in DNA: TGCAGTGCTAGAGATTACGTCTATGGCTACACCTTC.

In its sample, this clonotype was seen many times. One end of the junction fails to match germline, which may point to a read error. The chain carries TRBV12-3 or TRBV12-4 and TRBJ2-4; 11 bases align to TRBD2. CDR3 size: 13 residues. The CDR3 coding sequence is TGTGCCAGCAGTATAGCGGGGGGGAACATTCAGTACTTC. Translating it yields CASSIAGGNIQYF.

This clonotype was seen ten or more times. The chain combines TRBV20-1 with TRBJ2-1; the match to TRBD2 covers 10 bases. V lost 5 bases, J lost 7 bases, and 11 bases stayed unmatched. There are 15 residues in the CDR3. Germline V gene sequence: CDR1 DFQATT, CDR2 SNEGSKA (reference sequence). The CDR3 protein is CSAFRTSGPRNEQFF. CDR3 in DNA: TGCAGTGCTTTCCGGACTAGCGGACCTCGAAATGAGCAGTTCTTC.

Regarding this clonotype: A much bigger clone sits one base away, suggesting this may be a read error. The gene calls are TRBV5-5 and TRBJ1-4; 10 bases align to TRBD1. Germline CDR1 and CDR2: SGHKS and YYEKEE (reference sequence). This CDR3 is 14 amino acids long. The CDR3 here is CASSFGQGDEILFF. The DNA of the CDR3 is TGTGCCAGCAGCTTCGGACAGGGGGACGAAATACTGTTTTTT.